The text below deals with one TCR beta chain. Only a few counts were recorded for this clonotype. What antigen it recognizes has not been identified. Base qualities are not at hand, and no much larger clone is one base apart. From the cysteine through the phenylalanine, the CDR3 covers 15 amino acids. Left in the record is the CDR3 DNA by itself, 45 bases read in frame from the first base. From V the trimming removes 0 bases and from J it removes 6 bases, while the gene matches leave 1 base of the junction unaccounted for. CDR1 and CDR2 are drawn from the germline V gene: SGHTA, FQGNSA. Receptor libraries were prepared by PCR. Instrument on record: Illumina HiSeq 2500. Molecular barcoding was employed in the preparation of TCR libraries, with unique molecular identifiers being used to normalize TCRbeta repertoire quantification. TCRdb trimmed the raw reads at Q25, called clones with MiXCR and kept productive beta chains. Duplicate CDR3 protein sequences are folded into a single record with the most common DNA and genes. This sample comprises about 500,000 distinct CDR3 sequences, over 25% of them detected only once. The ten largest clones add up to more than 2% of the sample.

This specimen comes from a study of T-cell reconstitution after alpha-beta-depleted transplantation in children listed by TCRdb under 2016. Concerning the study at large: Using TCR repertoire profiling, the study quantitatively followed how T-cell immune reconstitution unfolded in children after TCRalphabeta/CD19-depleted allogeneic hematopoietic cell transplantation.

The sequence links TRBV7-2 to TRBJ2-1; TRBD2 fits 11 bases in the junction. The material sequenced was PBMCs from the stem cell graft donor, taken from the stem cell graft. This TCR was recovered from a human donor who donated a stem cell graft to a child with aplastic anemia. CDR3 sequence: CASSLALAGVNEQFF. The DNA sequence is given as TGTGCCAGCAGCTTAGCACTAGCGGGAGTCAATGAGCAGTTCTTC.